A selection of T cell receptor beta chains follows, all from one sample in a study of shared clonotypes between healthy human individuals. Sequenced by immunoSEQ multiplex PCR; TCRdb stores in-frame clones only, minus some. The data contain 1,500,000 or so clones, about 96% of them singletons. The specimen was naive CD4+ T cells sorted from blood. These receptors were taken from a man younger than 40 in good health. The conserved cysteine and the conserved F or W are not part of the CDR3 here. The size entry is marked missing in some rows and otherwise reads once, few, many or a size class.

v_call clone_size cdr3_aa
TRBV27 . ASSFFSPVATSTDTQY
TRBV5-1 . ASSLGSSSYNEQF
TRBV18 once ASEETSTLTYEQY
TRBV10-3 . AISDSRSEKLF
TRBV5-4 . ASSLRAQANEQF
TRBV7-6 . ASSSGTGGEQY
TRBV19 . ASSIENTGELF
TRBV5-1 . ASSLGQGEETQY
TRBV28 . ATNGQVNTGELF
TRBV6-5 . ASNRGRGTEAF
TRBV7-2 . ASSRSSIFGDEQY
TRBV21-1 . ASSYRPGTGTYNEQF
TRBV18 . ASSPPAMGSNMNTEAF
TRBV13 . ASRQEGQGLTGELF
TRBV6-1 . ASSTGSVNQPQH
TRBV11-3 . ASSEMGLAAYNEQF
TRBV6-5 . ASRPTRGLIHEQY
TRBV6-1 . ASSDKMGQRSGNTIY
TRBV28 . ASSWFGGGGTEAF
TRBV29-1 . SVLTGKMGYT
TRBV7-2 . ASSSTLSGQPQH
TRBV28 . ASSFARGAEKLF
TRBV19 . ASSTSFLAGSYYNEQF
TRBV1 . TSSNRGTGANVLT
TRBV27 once ASTFILTSGTYNEQF
TRBV19 . ASSLVRGTEAF
TRBV18 . ASSPVNRVQETQY
TRBV28 . ASSFRVTEAF
TRBV30 . AWSDGSSYEQY
TRBV7-2 . ASSLRQGPTDTQY
TRBV7-9 . ASSFRTGSYEQY